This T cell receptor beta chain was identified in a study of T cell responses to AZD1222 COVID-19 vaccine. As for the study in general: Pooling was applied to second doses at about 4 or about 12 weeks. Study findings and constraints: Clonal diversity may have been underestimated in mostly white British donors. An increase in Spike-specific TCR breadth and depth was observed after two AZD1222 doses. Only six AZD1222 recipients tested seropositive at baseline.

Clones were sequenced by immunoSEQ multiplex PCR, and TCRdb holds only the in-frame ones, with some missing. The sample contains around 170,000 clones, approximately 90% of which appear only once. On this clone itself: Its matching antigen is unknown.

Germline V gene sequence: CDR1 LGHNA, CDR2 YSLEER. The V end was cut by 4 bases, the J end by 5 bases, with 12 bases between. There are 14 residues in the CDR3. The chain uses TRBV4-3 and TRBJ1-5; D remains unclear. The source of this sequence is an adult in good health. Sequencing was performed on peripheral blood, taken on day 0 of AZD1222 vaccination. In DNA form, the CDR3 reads TGCGCCAGCAGCCCCGGGTCGCTAGATCAGCCCCAGCATTTT. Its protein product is CASSPGSLDQPQHF.